Reported below is one TCR beta chain. Its antigen is currently unknown. This sample is drawn from a study of cytomegalovirus exposure and HLA in healthy donors. Broader study findings: Rarity held for most TCR sequences, but there were some public TCRs that occurred in many donors. In vitro checks showed that a few CMV-associated chains really do target CMV antigens.

This PCR relied on a set of 60 Vbeta primers and 13 Jbeta primers. As originally analysed: A later analysis tallied 87 million or so unique TCR beta chains, around 10 million of them shared. Profiling relied on immunoSEQ multiplex PCR, and the TCRdb table lists in-frame clones only, not all of them. V and J calls plus clone size are reproduced from that table; the DNA served to infer D and trimming. The table records about 190,000 clones, 70% to 75% of them present only once. The sample taken for sequencing was PBMCs. This sequence originates from a man aged 25-45 years in good health and CMV-seropositive.

CDR3 sequence (DNA): TGTGCCAGCAGCGTGAGAACTAGCACAGATACGCAGTATTTT. Translation gives CASSVRTSTDTQYF. The rearrangement joins TRBV5-4 to TRBJ2-3; D gene unclear. The V gene lost 4 bases and the J gene lost 0 bases, with 9 bases spanning the gap. The CDR3 is 14 amino acids. The germline V gene has CDR1 SGHNT and CDR2 YYREEE (reference sequence).